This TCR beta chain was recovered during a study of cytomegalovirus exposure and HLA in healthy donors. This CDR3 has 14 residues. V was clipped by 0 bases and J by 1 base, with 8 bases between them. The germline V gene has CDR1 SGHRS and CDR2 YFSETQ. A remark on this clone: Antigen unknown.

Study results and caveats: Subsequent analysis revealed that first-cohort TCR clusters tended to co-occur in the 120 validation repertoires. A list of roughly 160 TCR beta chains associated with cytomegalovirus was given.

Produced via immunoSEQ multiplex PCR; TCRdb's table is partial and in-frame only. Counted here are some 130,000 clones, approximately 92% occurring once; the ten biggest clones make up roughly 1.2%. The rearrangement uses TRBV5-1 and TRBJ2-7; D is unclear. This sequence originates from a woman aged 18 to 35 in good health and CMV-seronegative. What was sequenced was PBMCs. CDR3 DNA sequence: TGCGCCAGCAGCTTGGACAGTAGTTCCTACGAGCAGTACTTC. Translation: CASSLDSSSYEQYF.